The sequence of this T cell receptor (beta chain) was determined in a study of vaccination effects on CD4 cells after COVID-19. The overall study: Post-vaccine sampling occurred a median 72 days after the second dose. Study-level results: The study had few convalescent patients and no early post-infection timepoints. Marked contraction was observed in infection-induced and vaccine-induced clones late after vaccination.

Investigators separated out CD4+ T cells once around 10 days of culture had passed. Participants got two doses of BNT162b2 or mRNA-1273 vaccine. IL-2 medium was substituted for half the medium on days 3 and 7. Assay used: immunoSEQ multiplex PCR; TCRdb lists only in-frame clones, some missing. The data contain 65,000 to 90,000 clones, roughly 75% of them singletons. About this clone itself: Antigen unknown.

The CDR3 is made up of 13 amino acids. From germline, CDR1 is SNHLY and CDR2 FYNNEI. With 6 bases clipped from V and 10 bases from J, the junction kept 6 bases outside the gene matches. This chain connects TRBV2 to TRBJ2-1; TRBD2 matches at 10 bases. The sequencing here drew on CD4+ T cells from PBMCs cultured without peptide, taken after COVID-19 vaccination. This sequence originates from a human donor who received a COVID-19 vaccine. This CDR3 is CASRTSGTGEQFF. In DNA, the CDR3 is TGTGCCAGCAGAACTAGCGGGACGGGAGAGCAGTTCTTC.